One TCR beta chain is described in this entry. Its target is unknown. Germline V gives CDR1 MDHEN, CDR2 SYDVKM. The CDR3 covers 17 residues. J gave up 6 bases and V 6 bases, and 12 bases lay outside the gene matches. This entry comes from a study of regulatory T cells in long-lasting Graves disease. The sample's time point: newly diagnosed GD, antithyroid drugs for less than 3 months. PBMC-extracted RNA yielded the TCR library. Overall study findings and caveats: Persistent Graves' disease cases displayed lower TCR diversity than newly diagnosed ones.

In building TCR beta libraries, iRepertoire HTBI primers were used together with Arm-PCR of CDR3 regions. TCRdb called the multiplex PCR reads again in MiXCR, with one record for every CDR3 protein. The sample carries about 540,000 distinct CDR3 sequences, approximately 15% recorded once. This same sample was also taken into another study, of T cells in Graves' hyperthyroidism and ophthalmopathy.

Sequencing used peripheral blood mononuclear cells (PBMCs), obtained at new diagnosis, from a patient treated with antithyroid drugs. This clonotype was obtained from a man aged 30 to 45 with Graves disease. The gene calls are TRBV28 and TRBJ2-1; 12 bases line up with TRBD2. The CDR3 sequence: CASSPFFLGLAGNEQFF. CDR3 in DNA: TGTGCCAGCAGCCCCTTTTTTCTGGGACTAGCGGGCAATGAGCAGTTCTTC. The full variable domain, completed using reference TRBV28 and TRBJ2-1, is DVKVTQSSRYLVKRTGEKVFLECVQDMDHENMFWYRQDPGLGLRLIYFSYDVKMKEKGDIPEGYSVSREKKERFSLILESASTNQTSMYLCASSPFFLGLAGNEQFFGPGTRLTVL.